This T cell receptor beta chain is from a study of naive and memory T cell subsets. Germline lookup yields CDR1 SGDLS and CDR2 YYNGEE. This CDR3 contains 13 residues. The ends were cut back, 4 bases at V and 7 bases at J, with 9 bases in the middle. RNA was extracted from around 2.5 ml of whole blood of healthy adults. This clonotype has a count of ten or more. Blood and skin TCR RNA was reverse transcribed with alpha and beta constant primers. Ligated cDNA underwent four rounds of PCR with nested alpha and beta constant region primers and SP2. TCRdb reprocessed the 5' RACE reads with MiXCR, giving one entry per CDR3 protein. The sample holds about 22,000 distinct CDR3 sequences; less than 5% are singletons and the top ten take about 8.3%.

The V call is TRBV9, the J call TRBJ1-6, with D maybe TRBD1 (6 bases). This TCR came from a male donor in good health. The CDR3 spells CASSRGPNSPLHF. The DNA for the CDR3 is TGTGCCAGCAGCCGGGGGCCCAATTCACCCCTCCACTTT.